The clone carrying this TCR beta chain was recorded at least ten times. Its antigen is undetermined. This entry comes from a study of T cells in Graves' hyperthyroidism and ophthalmopathy. General study results and limits: Onset of ophthalmopathy came a median around 6.5 months after the model predicted it. Patients with ophthalmopathy were separated from those with stable hyperthyroidism by a 13 V-J model.

Authors of the study amplified TCR beta CDR3 regions from RNA transcripts. A first-round RT-PCR of the TCR CDR3 used the HTBI primer set. Each CDR3 protein is one row after TCRdb ran MiXCR on the multiplex PCR reads. Of about 420,000 distinct CDR3 sequences listed, 15% to 19% are singletons. Absent ophthalmopathy progression within 18 months defined stable Graves' hyperthyroidism. Sequencing was performed on blood. This receptor was obtained from a young woman with Graves' hyperthyroidism.

The DNA for the CDR3 is TGTGCCAGCAGCTTGGGGGCTGGGTACAATGAGCAGTTCTTC. Protein product: CASSLGAGYNEQFF. The V gene is TRBV5-5, the J gene TRBJ2-1, with no clear D. The V gene's germline CDR1 is SGHKS and CDR2 YYEKEE (reference sequence). Trimming shortened V by 0 bases and J by 4 bases, and 8 bases separated the two germline ends. This CDR3 has 14 amino acids.